This T cell receptor beta chain originates from a study of T cell responses to AZD1222 COVID-19 vaccine (dated by TCRdb to the early 2020s). Turning to the overall study: AZD1222 recipients given second doses at about 4 weeks or at about 12 weeks were pooled, since spike-specific TCR depth and breadth were not found to differ between the two schedules. Trial participants were enrolled by age into subgroups of 18-55, 56-69 and 70-plus years, and roughly 150, 30 and 60 TCR-sequenced participants, respectively, were included in these subgroups. A total of 230 to 250 trial participants underwent TCR sequencing, of whom some 200 had received two doses of AZD1222 and 26 had received two doses of the MenACWY control vaccine.

According to the study, the label for this sample's time point signals: baseline before first vaccination. Samples from vaccinated people were obtained from the UK trials COV001 and COV002, which included a single-blind randomized controlled phase 2/3 trial of AZD1222 (ChAdOx1 nCoV-19) in healthy adults. For TCRbeta chain sequencing, PBMC samples from trial participants were taken at day 0 and at day 28 after the second dose. Broad study findings and their caveats: Conclusions about previously exposed vaccinees are limited because only a handful of AZD1222 recipients were SARS-CoV-2 seropositive at baseline. Spike-specific TCR breadth and depth rose significantly after two AZD1222 doses compared with day 0 and with MenACWY recipients. The 56-69-year group was small, and its depth increase did not reach significance, likely because of low power. Epitopes outside the regions mutated in the B.1.351 and B.1.1.7 variants were reportedly recognized by nearly half of the unique spike-specific TCRs. Participants were mostly white British, with more females than males. The authors suggested clonal diversity may have been underestimated. Because no day 14 peak-response samples were available, the repertoires could be characterized only after the peak T cell response. The whole spike protein was spanned by vaccine-associated CD4 TCRs, and dominant responses were seen in regions 160-218 and 743-854.

For this clone: There is no known antigen for this receptor. Per-base qualities were not stored, and no clone one base away is much larger.

The CDR3 regions of human TCRbeta chains were subjected to immunosequencing. The authors processed their data as follows. Repertoire TCRs were matched against a reference library of SARS-CoV-2-specific TCRs generated with the MIRA antigen-specificity platform. Breadth was defined as the fraction of unique TCRs that were SARS-CoV-2-associated, and depth was defined as the fraction of total T cells that were SARS-CoV-2-associated. Using the MIRA data, each spike-specific TCR was assigned both to the spike region to which the TCR was reactive and to a CD4 or CD8 class. Log10-transformed breadth and depth values were compared by one-way ANOVA with Sidak's multiple comparisons tests. What TCRdb holds here is the immuneACCESS table cut down to in-frame rearrangements. Part of the clones is not present; checked against another copy, under half of the missing clones reflect an unresolved V gene, and the others are unexplained. Clonal size and the V and J genes are those of that table, whereas D and trimming came from the DNA. Present in this sample are some 30,000 clones, approximately 90% of which were seen just once. Roughly 44% of the sample is in the top ten clones.

The CDR3 contains 13 residues, cysteine and phenylalanine counted. Only the CDR3 portion is preserved as DNA: 39 bases, with reading frame beginning at the first base. CDR1 SEHNR and CDR2 FQNEAQ are derived from the germline V gene (reference sequence). Trimming takes 4 bases from V and 6 bases from J, and the germline ends sit 12 bases apart. The sequencing here drew on peripheral blood, taken on day 0 of AZD1222 vaccination. This TCR came from an adult in good health. The V and J segments used are TRBV7-9 and TRBJ1-1, with the D gene not confidently named. The sequenced DNA is TGTGCCAGCAGCTCACCACTGGACGCTGAAGCTTTCTTT. This translates into CASSSPLDAEAFF.